What follows describes a single T cell receptor beta chain. This entry belongs to a study of blood T cell repertoires in COVID-19. As for the study in general: Sources were T cells, B-cell-depleted T cells, or PBMCs; the material itself was cDNA or gDNA.

As processed by the authors: Estimation of nucleated cell counts relied on the amplification of reference gene primers. Sequencing used immunoSEQ multiplex PCR; TCRdb keeps in-frame clones, though not all of them. V and J calls and clone size come straight from that table; D and trimming were deduced from the DNA. Of 200,000 to 300,000 clones detected, 88% appear once; the ten largest clones hold around 0.98%. Trimming shortened V by 0 bases and J by 17 bases, and 13 bases separated the two germline ends. This CDR3 region has 11 residues. Per the germline V gene, CDR1 is DFQATT and CDR2 is SNEGSKA (reference sequence).

The clonotype comes from a woman between 40 and 55 years old who had recovered from COVID-19. Sequenced input: peripheral blood. The V gene is TRBV20-1, the J gene TRBJ1-4; D is ambiguous. The CDR3 spells CSARDGRVVFF. The CDR3 nucleotides read TGCAGTGCTAGAGATGGGAGGGTGGTATTTTTT.